What follows is one TCR beta chain and its context. The data derive from a study of cytomegalovirus exposure and HLA in healthy donors. The study ran its PCR with 60 Vbeta and 13 Jbeta primers. Here immunoSEQ multiplex PCR was the method, and the copy in TCRdb shows in-frame clones only, minus some. Of hundreds of thousands of clones in the sample, under 80% are singletons; the top ten hold approximately 2.3%. Germline CDR1 and CDR2: LGHNA and YNFKEQ. V shed 1 base and J shed 5 bases, with 4 bases lying between them. The CDR3 has 12 residues. The TCR sequence derives from a female donor in good health and CMV-seronegative. Sequencing input: PBMCs. This chain links TRBV4-2 with TRBJ2-3, with D unresolved. CDR3 sequence: CASSQVKDTQYF. CDR3 nucleotides: TGTGCCAGCAGCCAAGTTAAAGATACGCAGTATTTT.